A selection of T cell receptor beta chains follows, all from one sample in a study of blood T cell repertoires in COVID-19. Profiled with immunoSEQ multiplex PCR; TCRdb holds only in-frame clones, not every one. The profile shows 150,000 to 200,000 clones, about nine tenths of them singletons. The sequenced sample was peripheral blood. These receptors came from a man between 65 and 79 years old with acute or convalescent COVID-19. Each CDR3 is given with its conserved first and last residue. A D gene is named only where the DNA matches it firmly. The size entry is marked missing in some rows and otherwise reads once, few, many or a size class.

TRBV5-1	TRBJ1-3	TRBD1	NA	CASSSSTGPGNTIYF	TGCGCCAGCAGCTCTTCGACAGGGCCTGGAAACACCATATATTTT
TRBV6-5	TRBJ2-7	NA	NA	CASKKSWALWQYF	TGTGCCAGCAAAAAATCTTGGGCCCTGTGGCAGTACTTC
TRBV27	TRBJ2-7	NA	NA	CASSSTQGSLYEQYF	TGTGCCAGCAGTTCCACCCAGGGGTCCCTATACGAGCAGTACTTC
TRBV6-4	TRBJ2-3	NA	NA	CASSDSASASTDTQYF	TGTGCCAGCAGTGACTCCGCTAGCGCTAGCACAGATACGCAGTATTTT
TRBV5-1	TRBJ2-3	NA	NA	CASSSVIRAAGWGTDTQYF	TGCGCCAGCAGCTCGGTGATCCGGGCGGCGGGGTGGGGCACAGATACGCAGTATTTT
TRBV7-2	TRBJ1-1	TRBD1	once	CASSPRDRGPTEAFF	TGTGCCAGCAGCCCACGGGACAGGGGGCCCACTGAAGCTTTCTTT
TRBV2	TRBJ1-5	TRBD1	NA	CASSAAGTGLNQPQHF	TGTGCCAGCAGTGCAGCCGGGACAGGGCTCAATCAGCCCCAGCATTTT
TRBV4-1	TRBJ2-1	TRBD2	NA	CASSLAGGYNEQFF	TGCGCCAGCAGCCTAGCGGGAGGGTACAATGAGCAGTTCTTC
TRBV6-2/TRBV6-3	TRBJ1-1	TRBD1	once	CASSSGGFIEAFF	TGTGCCAGCAGTTCAGGGGGTTTCATTGAAGCTTTCTTT
TRBV11-2	TRBJ2-7	NA	NA	CASSLDWGLGEQYF	TGTGCCAGCAGCTTAGATTGGGGACTGGGTGAGCAGTACTTC
TRBV6-5	TRBJ2-1	TRBD1	once	CASSYSWDRGWNEQFF	TGTGCCAGCAGTTACAGTTGGGACAGGGGTTGGAATGAGCAGTTCTTC
TRBV30	TRBJ1-5	NA	NA	CAWSRRPEGNQPQHF	TGTGCCTGGAGTCGACGACCCGAGGGCAATCAGCCCCAGCATTTT
TRBV5-1	TRBJ1-2	NA	NA	CASSLEGWGGGGYTF	TGCGCCAGCAGCTTGGAGGGTTGGGGAGGAGGTGGCTACACCTTC
TRBV4-3	TRBJ2-3	NA	NA	CASSQELLSTDTQYF	TGCGCCAGCAGCCAAGAACTGTTAAGCACAGATACGCAGTATTTT
TRBV3-1/TRBV3-2	TRBJ2-1	NA	NA	CASSQDLGSGYNEQFF	TGTGCCAGCAGCCAAGATCTGGGTAGCGGCTACAATGAGCAGTTCTTC
TRBV12-5	TRBJ2-4	NA	once	CASGEESNIQYF	TGTGCTAGTGGCGAGGAATCAAACATTCAGTACTTC
TRBV4-2	TRBJ2-5	NA	NA	CASSLAETQYF	TGTGCCAGCAGCCTAGCTGAGACCCAGTACTTC
TRBV28	TRBJ2-5	NA	NA	CASSSTGWETQYF	TGTGCCAGCAGTTCCACCGGGTGGGAGACCCAGTACTTC
TRBV27	TRBJ1-2	TRBD1	few	CASSLSTGVVNYGYTF	TGTGCCAGCAGTTTATCGACAGGGGTGGTGAACTATGGCTACACCTTC
TRBV29-1	TRBJ2-1	TRBD2	NA	CSVVGGRATDEQFF	TGCAGCGTTGTAGGCGGGAGGGCCACGGATGAGCAGTTCTTC
TRBV6-5	TRBJ2-4	TRBD2	NA	CASSYRDGGDIQYF	TGTGCCAGCAGTTACCGCGACGGGGGGGACATTCAGTACTTC
TRBV19	TRBJ1-2	TRBD1	NA	CASSTNDRARGYTF	TGTGCCAGTAGTACGAACGACAGGGCGAGGGGCTACACCTTC
TRBV5-5	TRBJ1-2	NA	once	CASSLDLGGRGYTF	TGTGCCAGCAGCTTGGACTTGGGAGGGCGTGGCTACACCTTC
TRBV5-5	TRBJ1-2	NA	NA	CASSYDSYGYTF	TGTGCCAGCAGCTATGACAGTTATGGCTACACCTTC
TRBV5-1	TRBJ1-6	TRBD1	NA	CASSQGAANSPLHF	TGCGCCAGCAGTCAGGGGGCGGCTAATTCACCCCTCCACTTT
TRBV6-7	TRBJ2-1	NA	NA	CASSCGLWEQFF	TGTGCCAGCAGTTGCGGACTGTGGGAGCAGTTCTTC
TRBV7-8	TRBJ1-2	NA	NA	CASSLELRGQGNYGYTF	TGTGCCAGCAGCTTAGAGTTGAGAGGGCAGGGGAACTATGGCTACACCTTC
TRBV27	TRBJ2-7	NA	NA	CASSLGGNLLYEQYF	TGTGCCAGCAGTTTGGGCGGGAATTTACTCTACGAGCAGTACTTC
TRBV5-1	TRBJ1-1	TRBD1	NA	CATGTGDLSTEAFF	TGCGCCACCGGGACAGGGGATTTGAGCACTGAAGCTTTCTTT
TRBV7-3	TRBJ1-5	NA	NA	CASSSMNQPQHF	TGTGCCAGCAGTTCAATGAATCAGCCCCAGCATTTT
TRBV18	TRBJ2-1	TRBD1	NA	CASSQTGGSWNEQFF	TGTGCCAGCTCACAGACAGGGGGCAGTTGGAATGAGCAGTTCTTC
TRBV2	TRBJ2-3	TRBD2	NA	CASRGTSRATVGTQYF	TGTGCCAGCAGGGGGACTAGCAGGGCCACGGTCGGTACGCAGTATTTT
TRBV5-5	TRBJ2-1	NA	few	CASSLGYLSDEQFF	TGTGCCAGCAGCTTGGGCTACCTCTCGGATGAGCAGTTCTTC
TRBV10-2	TRBJ2-6	NA	NA	CASMETLLSGANVLTF	TGCGCCAGCATGGAGACTCTACTTTCTGGGGCCAACGTCCTGACTTTC
TRBV5-1	TRBJ2-5	TRBD2	NA	CASSFGLAGGLGETQYF	TGCGCCAGCAGCTTCGGACTAGCGGGAGGCCTTGGGGAGACCCAGTACTTC
TRBV2	TRBJ1-4	TRBD1	NA	CASNPGQGKEKLFF	TGTGCCAGCAACCCGGGACAGGGGAAAGAAAAACTGTTTTTT